These 20 T cell receptor beta chains share one sample of origin, sequenced in a study of blood T cell repertoires in COVID-19. Clones were read by immunoSEQ multiplex PCR, and TCRdb kept only the in-frame ones, dropping some. The repertoire consists of 25,000 to 30,000 clones, with around 87% occurring once and the leading ten covering 9% to 15%. Material: peripheral blood. The receptor set was obtained from a human donor in a cohort sampled during active COVID-19. The donor label of this sample is uncertain.

The chain employs TRBV7-2 and TRBJ2-1; D might be TRBD1 (6 bases). V was trimmed by 5 bases and J by 4 bases, leaving 12 bases between them. There are 14 residues in the CDR3. The germline gives CDR1 SGHTA, CDR2 FQGNSA. The CDR3 here is CASSTDSLYNEQFF. Here the CDR3 DNA reads TGTGCCAGCAGCACGGACAGTCTTTACAATGAGCAGTTCTTC.

This chain joins TRBV7-9 and TRBJ2-5; TRBD1 matches at 9 bases. The junction had 4 bases not matched to a gene; V was cut back by 4 bases and J by 4 bases. Germline V CDR1 and CDR2: SEHNR, FQNEAQ (reference sequence). The CDR3 is made up of 14 amino acids. The CDR3: CASSSDRGGETQYF. CDR3 DNA: TGTGCCAGCAGCTCGGACAGGGGAGGAGAGACCCAGTACTTC. The full variable domain, in which reference TRBV7-9 and TRBJ2-5 provide the parts outside the CDR3, is DTGVSQNPRHKITKRGQNVTFRCDPISEHNRLYWYRQTLGQGPEFLTYFQNEAQLEKSRLLSDRFSAERPKGSFSTLEIQRTEQGDSAMYLCASSSDRGGETQYFGPGTRLLVL.

This chain connects TRBV5-4 to TRBJ2-6; D is uncertain. This CDR3 is built from 15 residues. Germline loops: CDR1 SGHNT, CDR2 YYREEE (reference sequence). Trimming cost V 1 base and J 0 bases, with 5 bases left between them. The CDR3 DNA sequence: TGTGCCAGCAGCTTGTCCAGCTCTGGGGCCAACGTCCTGACTTTC. Residues: CASSLSSSGANVLTF. Variable domain in full (rest from reference TRBV5-4 and TRBJ2-6): ETGVTQSPTHLIKTRGQQVTLRCSSQSGHNTVSWYQQALGQGPQFIFQYYREEENGRGNFPPRFSGLQFPNYSSELNVNALELDDSALYLCASSLSSSGANVLTFGAGSRLTVL.

CDR3 region: CASSLMGQGGEKLFF. Here the CDR3 DNA reads TGTGCCAGCAGCTTAATGGGACAGGGAGGCGAAAAACTGTTTTTT. This chain links TRBV7-9 with TRBJ1-4, with 9 bases that match TRBD1. CDR3 length: 15 amino acids. CDR1 SEHNR and CDR2 FQNEAQ come from the germline V gene (reference sequence). V gave up 2 bases and J gave up 8 bases; unmatched junction bases: 6.

V is TRBV25-1 and J is TRBJ2-5, with TRBD1 as a possible D gene (6 bases). CDR3 size: 13 residues. V was trimmed by 2 bases and J by 6 bases, leaving 10 bases between them. Looked up from germline, CDR1 is MGHDK and CDR2 is SYGVNS. CDR3 amino acids: CASSEGGRQTQYF. The CDR3 coding sequence is TGTGCCAGCAGTGAAGGGGGCCGACAGACCCAGTACTTC.

Remarks on this clone: An end of the junction differs from the germline gene, which may be a read error. This chain uses TRBV6-2 or TRBV6-3 with TRBJ2-1; 8 bases fit TRBD2. This CDR3 region has 12 residues. Germline V gives CDR1 MNHEY, CDR2 SVGEGT. This CDR3 reads CASSSPGTRAVF. CDR3 in DNA: TGTGCCAGCAGTTCTCCCGGGACTAGGGCGGTCTTC.

This chain uses TRBV12-3 or TRBV12-4 with TRBJ2-1; the D gene is possibly TRBD2 (6 bases). The CDR3 consists of 12 residues. V was clipped by 7 bases and J by 7 bases, with 11 bases between them. This chain's CDR3 is CASTQLANEQFF. The CDR3, as DNA: TGTGCCAGCACCCAACTAGCAAATGAGCAGTTCTTC.

This chain uses TRBV30 with TRBJ2-7, with 10 nucleotides matching TRBD1. The CDR3 length is 11 residues. The V gene's germline CDR1 is GTSNPN and CDR2 SVGIG (reference sequence). Trimming took 6 bases from V and 11 from J; bases not matched to a gene: 7. The CDR3 is CACFRGQGKYF. The CDR3, as DNA: TGTGCCTGCTTCAGGGGACAGGGGAAGTACTTC.

The chain links TRBV12-5 to TRBJ2-5; TRBD2 matches at 7 bases. CDR1 LGHNT and CDR2 FRNRAP come from the germline V gene. J gave up 2 bases and V 1 base, and 7 bases lay outside the gene matches. There are 16 residues in the CDR3. CDR3 region: CASGLGAGVGQETQYF. As DNA, the CDR3 is TGTGCTAGTGGTTTGGGGGCGGGAGTCGGGCAAGAGACCCAGTACTTC.

The chain recombines TRBV12-3 or TRBV12-4 with TRBJ2-4, with D tentatively TRBD2 (6 bases). V lost 2 bases to trimming and J lost 7 bases, with 6 bases between them. There are 12 residues in the CDR3. CDR3 sequence reads: CASSLTSNIQYF. The CDR3 DNA reads TGTGCCAGCAGTTTAACTAGCAACATTCAGTACTTC.

This chain joins TRBV12-3 or TRBV12-4 and TRBJ2-1; D is perhaps TRBD1 (5 bases). This CDR3 spans 12 amino acids. V lost 1 base and J lost 8, with 6 bases in between. The CDR3 DNA is TGTGCCAGCAGTTTAGAAGGGGATGAGCAGTTCTTC. Translation: CASSLEGDEQFF.

This chain connects TRBV7-9 to TRBJ1-2; D unclear. Germline CDR1 reads SEHNR; CDR2 reads FQNEAQ (reference sequence). Trimming cost V 4 bases and J 0 bases, with 9 bases left between them. This CDR3 is 14 amino acids long. The CDR3 nucleotides are TGTGCCAGCAGCTCAGGCACCACTAACTATGGCTACACCTTC. Residues: CASSSGTTNYGYTF.

This rearrangement joins TRBV11-2 to TRBJ2-5, with TRBD2 identical over 14 bases. Germline trimming cut 1 base from V and 5 bases from J; bases unmatched to any gene: 6. Germline V CDR1 and CDR2: SGHAT, FQNNGV. The CDR3 runs to 17 residues. This CDR3 reads CASSLARTSGRSETQYF. The CDR3 DNA follows: TGTGCCAGCAGCTTAGCCCGGACTAGCGGGAGGAGTGAGACCCAGTACTTC.

The chain recombines TRBV5-1 with TRBJ2-6, with a weak D call TRBD1 (5 bases). The CDR3 consists of 17 residues. The germline V gene encodes CDR1 SGHRS and CDR2 YFSETQ. V was pared by 0 bases and J by 0 bases, with 10 bases between. The CDR3 region has the DNA TGCGCCAGCAGCTTGGAGGCAGGGATCTCTGGGGCCAACGTCCTGACTTTC. Protein product: CASSLEAGISGANVLTF.

This chain links TRBV7-2 with TRBJ2-3; 13 bases line up with TRBD2. The CDR3 totals 19 residues. The ends lost 3 bases at V and 7 bases at J; junction bases unmatched: 16. In germline, CDR1 is SGHTA, CDR2 FQGNSA. CDR3 protein: CASSLRGLAGTTPQNTQYF. The CDR3 coding sequence is TGTGCCAGCAGCTTGAGGGGACTAGCGGGAACCACCCCACAGAATACGCAGTATTTT. Based on the CDR3 plus reference TRBV7-2 and TRBJ2-3, the full variable domain is GAGVSQSPSNKVTEKGKDVELRCDPISGHTALYWYRQSLGQGLEFLIYFQGNSAPDKSGLPSDRFSAERTGGSVSTLTIQRTQQEDSAVYLCASSLRGLAGTTPQNTQYFGPGTRLTVL.

The chain couples TRBV5-1 to TRBJ2-3; TRBD2 aligns across 11 bases. This CDR3 is built from 16 residues. V shed 4 bases, J shed 2 bases, and the junction held 6 bases outside the gene matches. Germline CDR1 is SGHRS and CDR2 is YFSETQ. DNA for the CDR3: TGCGCCAGCAGCGTGGGACTAGCGGCATACACAGATACGCAGTATTTT. This sequence encodes CASSVGLAAYTDTQYF.

The V call is TRBV20-1, the J call TRBJ2-1, with no clear D. Germline V gene lookup returns CDR1 DFQATT and CDR2 SNEGSKA (reference sequence). CDR3 length: 11 amino acids. Trimming left V 5 bases short and J 7 bases short, with 9 bases between. The CDR3 is CSAPLVNEQFF. The CDR3 nucleotides are TGCAGTGCTCCTTTAGTTAATGAGCAGTTCTTC.

V usage is TRBV6-1 and J usage is TRBJ1-1, with D possibly being TRBD1 (5 bases). This CDR3 region has 16 residues. CDR1 is MNHNS, CDR2 SASEGT, per germline. V lost 4 bases, J lost 0 bases, and 15 bases lay in between. DNA for the CDR3: TGTGCCAGCAGTGTCAGGGCCAAGCCTATGAACACTGAAGCTTTCTTT. The encoded protein is CASSVRAKPMNTEAFF.

The V call is TRBV10-3, the J call TRBJ2-7; 11 bases align to TRBD1. V was clipped by 0 bases and J by 3 bases; unmatched bases: 1. This CDR3 has 15 residues. Germline-derived CDR1 and CDR2 are ENHRY and SYGVKD. The CDR3, as DNA: TGTGCCATCAGTGAGTCCGGGACAGGGGGCTACGAGCAGTACTTC. This translates into CAISESGTGGYEQYF.

V and J are TRBV5-4 and TRBJ1-2; 9 bases align to TRBD1. The CDR3 has 15 residues. Germline-derived CDR1 and CDR2 are SGHNT and YYREEE (reference sequence). The V and J ends lost 2 bases and 7 bases, in that order; junction bases with no gene match: 9. Written as DNA, the CDR3 is TGTGCCAGCAGCTTCGCCGGGACAGGGCCCTTTGGCTACACCTTC. Translating it yields CASSFAGTGPFGYTF. Drawing the rest from reference TRBV5-4 and TRBJ1-2, the complete variable domain is ETGVTQSPTHLIKTRGQQVTLRCSSQSGHNTVSWYQQALGQGPQFIFQYYREEENGRGNFPPRFSGLQFPNYSSELNVNALELDDSALYLCASSFAGTGPFGYTFGSGTRLTVV.